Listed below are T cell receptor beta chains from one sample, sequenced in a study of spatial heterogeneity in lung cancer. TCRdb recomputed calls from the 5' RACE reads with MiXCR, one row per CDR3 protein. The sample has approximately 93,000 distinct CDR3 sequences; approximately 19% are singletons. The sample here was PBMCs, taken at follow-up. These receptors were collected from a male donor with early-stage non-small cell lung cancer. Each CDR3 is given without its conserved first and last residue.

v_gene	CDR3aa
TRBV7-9	ASSSPHTGELF
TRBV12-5	ASGLSTGGARDEQF
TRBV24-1	ATSDSSGGTPSWETQY
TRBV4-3	ASSQVGGGREETQY
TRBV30	AWIRSGEETQY
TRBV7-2	ASSGAGLSGSLETQY
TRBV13	ASSLGLAGGRIPTQY
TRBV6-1	ASSAGTSTSIQY
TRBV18	ASTKKGSYEQY
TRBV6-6	ASRGQGPYEQY
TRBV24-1	ATSDHTGTNNQPQH
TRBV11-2	ASSLVGTVNYGYT
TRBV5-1	VSSWGLAGASYEQY
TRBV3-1	ASSQDRVRGLQETQY
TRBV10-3	AIRDSFNTEAF
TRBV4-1	ASSQGTGGTYEQY
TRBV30	AWSPPRGEAF
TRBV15	ATSRRSGRVAGELF
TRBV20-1	GARATDIYGYT
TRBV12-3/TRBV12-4	ASSLGPTGEQY
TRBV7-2	ASSLVTGLYNEQF
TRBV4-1	ASSLQTGHYEQY
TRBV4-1	ASSQSLAGGGTDTQY
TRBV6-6	ASSYSMPGELF
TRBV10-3	ASQGDIRNQPQH
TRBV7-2	ASSLYNQELF
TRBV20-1	SARDILRDGETQY
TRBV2	ASVGTGYGYT
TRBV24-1	ATSDPARGEGMAQY
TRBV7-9	ASSPFGGGANNEQF
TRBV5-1	ASSLDGSGANVLT
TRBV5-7	ASSPPTDRASYEQY
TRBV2	ASRARWDRHNQPQH
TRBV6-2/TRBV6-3	ASSYSSGQPD
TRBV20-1	SARYTNSGNTIY
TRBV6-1	ASSEEGAWSPLH
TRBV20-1	SAHGAGQNTEAF
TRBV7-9	ASRPGGRLDEQY
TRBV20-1	SARDTGGVNQPQH
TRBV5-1	ASSLEMSGITEAF